The rows below give T cell receptor beta chains drawn from one sample of a study of cytomegalovirus exposure and HLA in healthy donors. TCRdb's copy holds only in-frame clones and misses some; the assay was immunoSEQ multiplex PCR. The table shows about 120,000 clones, with around 77% occurring only once. Sequences were obtained from PBMCs. The source is a man aged 50 to 59 in good health and CMV-seropositive. The CDR3 runs from the conserved cysteine through the conserved F or W. The D gene is left open where the match is weak. Clone size, where shown, is once, few, many, or a class for clones that have expanded.

v_gene: TRBV18
j_gene: TRBJ1-1
len: 15
d_gene: TRBD1
abundance: -
CDR3aa: CASSPRQGESTEAFF
CDR3nt: TGTGCCAGCTCCCCTAGGCAGGGGGAGAGCACTGAAGCTTTCTTT

v_gene: TRBV19
j_gene: TRBJ2-2
len: 16
d_gene: TRBD2
abundance: -
CDR3aa: CASSRAGAVVTGELFF
CDR3nt: TGTGCCAGTAGTCGCGCGGGAGCTGTAGTCACCGGGGAGCTGTTTTTT

v_gene: TRBV18
j_gene: TRBJ1-1
len: 15
d_gene: TRBD1
abundance: few
CDR3aa: CASSAAGQGGSAAFF
CDR3nt: TGTGCCAGCTCCGCGGCCGGACAGGGGGGTTCTGCAGCTTTCTTT

v_gene: TRBV9
j_gene: TRBJ2-3
len: 16
d_gene: TRBD2
abundance: once
CDR3aa: CASSAGLAGVADTQYF
CDR3nt: TGTGCCAGCAGCGCGGGACTAGCGGGAGTGGCAGATACGCAGTATTTT

v_gene: TRBV6-4
j_gene: TRBJ1-6
len: 14
d_gene: TRBD1
abundance: -
CDR3aa: CASSDGQGISPLHF
CDR3nt: TGTGCCAGCAGCGATGGACAGGGAATTTCACCCCTCCACTTT

v_gene: TRBV6-5
j_gene: TRBJ2-2
len: 12
d_gene: -
abundance: -
CDR3aa: CASMGGTGELFF
CDR3nt: TGTGCCAGCATGGGGGGCACCGGGGAGCTGTTTTTT

v_gene: TRBV11-3
j_gene: TRBJ1-1
len: 14
d_gene: -
abundance: once
CDR3aa: CASSFPGAYTEAFF
CDR3nt: TGTGCCAGCAGCTTTCCGGGAGCGTACACTGAAGCTTTCTTT

v_gene: TRBV5-1
j_gene: TRBJ2-7
len: 18
d_gene: -
abundance: -
CDR3aa: CASTTTGAALINSYEQYF
CDR3nt: TGCGCCAGCACAACGACCGGAGCGGCCCTAATAAACTCCTACGAGCAGTACTTC

v_gene: TRBV19
j_gene: TRBJ1-3
len: 15
d_gene: -
abundance: -
CDR3aa: CASSSDYPAGNTIYF
CDR3nt: TGTGCCAGTAGTAGCGACTATCCGGCGGGAAACACCATATATTTT

v_gene: TRBV5-4
j_gene: TRBJ1-1
len: 13
d_gene: TRBD1
abundance: -
CDR3aa: CASSLDRGSEAFF
CDR3nt: TGTGCCAGCAGCTTGGACAGGGGGTCTGAAGCTTTCTTT

v_gene: TRBV11-2
j_gene: TRBJ2-7
len: 15
d_gene: TRBD1
abundance: -
CDR3aa: CASSSLRTGNYEQYF
CDR3nt: TGTGCCAGCAGCTCCCTTAGGACAGGGAACTACGAGCAGTACTTC

v_gene: TRBV5-1
j_gene: TRBJ2-4
len: 14
d_gene: -
abundance: once
CDR3aa: CASSPSVRGNIQYF
CDR3nt: TGCGCCAGCAGTCCTAGCGTCCGAGGGAACATTCAGTACTTC

v_gene: TRBV27
j_gene: TRBJ1-5
len: 16
d_gene: TRBD1
abundance: few
CDR3aa: CASSRGTVYSNQPQHF
CDR3nt: TGTGCCAGCAGTAGAGGGACAGTCTATAGCAATCAGCCCCAGCATTTT

v_gene: TRBV2
j_gene: TRBJ2-2
len: 14
d_gene: -
abundance: few
CDR3aa: CASSGASNTGELFF
CDR3nt: TGTGCCAGCAGTGGGGCGTCGAACACCGGGGAGCTGTTTTTT

v_gene: TRBV10-3
j_gene: TRBJ2-1
len: 15
d_gene: TRBD2
abundance: -
CDR3aa: CAISDPGLDLDEQFF
CDR3nt: TGTGCCATCAGTGATCCGGGACTAGATTTGGATGAGCAGTTCTTC

v_gene: TRBV25-1
j_gene: TRBJ2-7
len: 13
d_gene: TRBD2
abundance: -
CDR3aa: CASGHRDYDEQYF
CDR3nt: TGTGCCAGCGGACACCGGGACTACGACGAGCAGTACTTC

v_gene: TRBV18
j_gene: TRBJ1-2
len: 15
d_gene: TRBD1
abundance: -
CDR3aa: CASSPSGQGARGYTF
CDR3nt: TGTGCCAGCTCACCAAGTGGGCAGGGGGCGCGTGGCTACACCTTC

v_gene: TRBV21-1
j_gene: TRBJ2-2
len: 15
d_gene: -
abundance: few
CDR3aa: CASSKDRGHIGELFF
CDR3nt: TGTGCCAGCAGCAAGGACAGGGGGCATATCGGGGAGCTGTTTTTT

v_gene: TRBV7-6
j_gene: TRBJ2-3
len: 16
d_gene: TRBD2
abundance: -
CDR3aa: CASSPMKSGGADTQYF
CDR3nt: TGTGCCAGCAGCCCTATGAAGTCGGGGGGGGCGGATACGCAGTATTTT

v_gene: TRBV2
j_gene: TRBJ2-7
len: 13
d_gene: -
abundance: -
CDR3aa: CAAKPGDTYEQYF
CDR3nt: TGTGCCGCCAAGCCCGGGGATACCTACGAGCAGTACTTC